This T cell receptor (beta chain) was found in a study of PD-1 blockade in mismatch repair-deficient tumors. All patients were mismatch repair deficient, assessed by either PCR or immunohistochemistry. Points on this clone: Its cognate antigen is unknown.

Produced via immunoSEQ multiplex PCR; TCRdb's table is partial and in-frame only. The table records some 110,000 clones, 65% to 80% of them present only once. Study-level results: After pembrolizumab, tumor-resident clones rose rapidly, then generally contracted before radiologic responses.

This TCR was recovered from an adult with mismatch repair-deficient cancer. The sample was peripheral blood, taken roughly 60 weeks after starting pembrolizumab.

In DNA, the CDR3 is TGTGCCAGCAGTGAAAGTGATTCCCTTGAGCAGTTCTTC. It specifies CASSESDSLEQFF. The chain employs TRBV2 and TRBJ2-1, with no clear D. From germline, CDR1 is SNHLY and CDR2 FYNNEI. There are 13 residues in the CDR3. V was shortened by 2 bases and J by 9 bases, with 11 bases between the two germline ends.